These 21 T cell receptor beta chains share one sample of origin, sequenced in a study of blood T cell repertoires in COVID-19. Profiled with immunoSEQ multiplex PCR; TCRdb holds only in-frame clones, not every one. The sample lists under 150,000 clones; roughly 80% were seen once. Sequenced material: peripheral blood. These receptor sequences come from a man aged 50-60 years with acute or convalescent COVID-19.

This chain links TRBV3-1 (or the pseudogene TRBV3-2) with TRBJ1-1; 7 bases line up with TRBD1. The CDR3 runs to 14 residues. Germline V gives CDR1 LGHDT, CDR2 YNNKEL (reference sequence). V lost 5 bases to trimming and J lost 0 bases; unmatched junction nucleotides: 3. CDR3 bases: TGTGCCAGCAGCTCGACAGGGTTGAACACTGAAGCTTTCTTT. This encodes CASSSTGLNTEAFF.

V usage is TRBV5-1 and J usage is TRBJ1-2; 9 nucleotides line up with TRBD1. CDR1 SGHRS and CDR2 YFSETQ come from the germline V gene. V lost 4 bases and J lost 2; bases outside the gene matches: 3. The length of the CDR3 is 14 residues. The CDR3 DNA follows: TGCGCCAGCAGCCAGGGACAGGGAAACTATGGCTACACCTTC. Protein sequence: CASSQGQGNYGYTF.

This clone was detected once. V is TRBV24-1 and J is TRBJ2-1; perhaps TRBD2 as D (7 bases). Germline values: CDR1 KGHDR, CDR2 SFDVKD. The CDR3 has 17 amino acids. Deletions cut 7 bases from V and 3 bases from J, with 21 bases between. Here the CDR3 reads CATSPAGGGPNYNEQFF. In DNA form, the CDR3 reads TGTGCCACCAGCCCCGCTGGGGGGGGGCCGAACTACAATGAGCAGTTCTTC.

V and J are TRBV5-1 and TRBJ2-3, with 7 bases lining up with TRBD2. Per the germline V gene, CDR1 is SGHRS and CDR2 is YFSETQ. The CDR3 has 14 residues. V shed 5 bases and J 6 bases; nucleotides not matched to a gene: 9. The CDR3 loop is CASSHSGSLDTQYF. CDR3 bases: TGCGCCAGCAGTCATAGCGGGTCCCTGGATACGCAGTATTTT.

This clone showed up just once. The chain uses TRBV9 and TRBJ1-2; D might be TRBD1 (6 bases). The V and J ends lost 5 bases and 0 bases respectively, with 17 bases between them. This CDR3 contains 16 residues. Germline-derived CDR1 and CDR2 are SGDLS and YYNGEE. The CDR3 DNA is TGTGCCAGCAGTACGATACCGGGACATACTAACTATGGCTACACCTTC. This codes for CASSTIPGHTNYGYTF.

V usage is TRBV2 and J usage is TRBJ1-1; TRBD1 matches 7 bases. V lost 3 bases to trimming and J lost 4 bases; unmatched junction nucleotides: 2. CDR3 length equals 13 residues. Germline CDR1 and CDR2: SNHLY and FYNNEI. The CDR3 nucleotides read TGTGCCAGCAGTGAGCACAGGGGCACTGAAGCTTTCTTT. It specifies CASSEHRGTEAFF. Complete variable domain (other parts from reference TRBV2 and TRBJ1-1): EPEVTQTPSHQVTQMGQEVILRCVPISNHLYFYWYRQILGQKVEFLVSFYNNEISEKSEIFDDQFSVERPDGSNFTLKIRSTKLEDSAMYFCASSEHRGTEAFFGQGTRLTVV.

V and J are TRBV21-1 and TRBJ2-7; the table names TRBD2, a call not compared with the DNA. TRBV21-1 represents a pseudogene. The CDR3 has 16 residues. DNA of the CDR3: TGTGCCAGCACCCGCTTAGCGGGGGGGCCCCACTACGAGCAGTACGTC. Encoded protein: CASTRLAGGPHYEQYV.

This clone was seen ten or more times. The chain employs TRBV3-1 (or the pseudogene TRBV3-2) and TRBJ1-1, with D uncertain. The CDR3 extends over 14 amino acids. V lost 3 bases, J lost 1 base, and 9 bases lay in between. Germline lookup yields CDR1 LGHDT and CDR2 YNNKEL (reference sequence). CDR3 loop: CASSHREGNTEAFF. DNA of the CDR3: TGTGCCAGCAGCCATCGGGAGGGGAACACTGAAGCTTTCTTT.

This chain uses TRBV5-5 with TRBJ2-7; 7 nucleotides align to TRBD1. J was trimmed by 4 bases and V by 2 bases; bases with no gene match: 0. This CDR3 has 12 amino acids. Per the germline V gene, CDR1 is SGHKS and CDR2 is YYEKEE (reference sequence). The chain's CDR3 is CASSLQGYEQYF. The CDR3 region has the DNA TGTGCCAGCAGCTTACAGGGGTACGAGCAGTACTTC.

The chain recombines TRBV6-6 with TRBJ2-2, with 8 bases fitting TRBD1. The length of the CDR3 is 14 residues. CDR1 is MNHNY and CDR2 is SVGAGI in the germline V gene (reference sequence). Losses at the gene ends were 10 bases for V and 5 bases for J; bases not matched to a gene: 9. The CDR3: CATRTGGRTGELFF. The DNA of the CDR3 is TGTGCCACCAGAACAGGGGGGAGAACCGGGGAGCTGTTTTTT.

The chain carries TRBV29-1 and TRBJ1-1; TRBD1 matches 9 bases. Germline lookup yields CDR1 SQVTM and CDR2 ANQGSEA. The CDR3 runs 13 residues. V lost 6 bases to trimming and J lost 3 bases; unmatched junction nucleotides: 5. The CDR3 DNA reads TGCAGCGTGGAACAGGGGGCCGACACTGAAGCTTTCTTT. Residues: CSVEQGADTEAFF.

The chain combines TRBV28 with TRBJ1-2; a weak D match, TRBD1 (6 bases). From germline, CDR1 is MDHEN and CDR2 SYDVKM. The CDR3 totals 14 residues. Trimming pared 1 base from V and 2 bases from J, leaving 8 bases between. The CDR3 DNA reads as TGTGCCAGCAGTTTATACCAGGGGAACTATGGCTACACCTTC. It specifies CASSLYQGNYGYTF.

The chain employs TRBV24-1 and TRBJ1-5; 8 bases line up with TRBD1. The V gene end was trimmed by 7 bases and the J gene end by 7 bases; junction bases not matched to a gene: 8. This CDR3 has 14 residues. Germline V gene lookup returns CDR1 KGHDR and CDR2 SFDVKD. The CDR3 region has the DNA TGTGCCACCAGCGCTGGGACAGGTGGACAGCCCCAGCATTTT. This sequence encodes CATSAGTGGQPQHF.

This rearrangement joins TRBV21-1 to TRBJ1-5. TRBV21-1 is termed a pseudogene. The CDR3 has 16 residues. The CDR3 here is CASIPYGLYSNQPQHF. The CDR3 coding sequence is TGTGCCAGCATCCCGTATGGACTGTATAGCAATCAGCCCCAGCATTTT.

This chain joins TRBV29-1 and TRBJ1-2; D is unclear. The CDR3 spans 12 residues. Germline V gives CDR1 SQVTM, CDR2 ANQGSEA. V lost 4 bases and J 6 bases, leaving 12 bases between the germline ends. CDR3 DNA: TGCAGCGTTGTTGTGGGGAGCGATGGCTACACCTTC. Its translation: CSVVVGSDGYTF.

The chain employs TRBV4-1 and TRBJ1-1; 11 positions agree with TRBD1. Germline loops: CDR1 MGHRA, CDR2 YSYEKL. J was trimmed by 11 bases and V by 3 bases; bases with no gene match: 11. This CDR3 contains 15 residues. The CDR3 sequence is CASSHSRTGGIKAFF. The CDR3 bases are TGCGCCAGCAGCCACTCCAGGACAGGGGGCATAAAGGCTTTCTTT.

The J gene is TRBJ2-7, the V gene TRBV19; tentatively, D is TRBD1 (6 bases). With 4 bases removed from V and 1 base from J, the gap between germline ends came to 11 bases. Germline loops: CDR1 LNHDA, CDR2 SQIVND (reference sequence). The CDR3 sequence is 14 residues long. CDR3 amino acids: CASSTDRRSYEQYF. CDR3 coding DNA: TGTGCCAGTAGTACCGACAGGCGATCCTACGAGCAGTACTTC.

This chain connects TRBV6-1 to TRBJ2-1, with 7 nucleotides matching TRBD1. The CDR3 length is 15 residues. The ends lost 3 bases at V and 0 bases at J; junction bases unmatched: 2. Germline values: CDR1 MNHNS, CDR2 SASEGT. CDR3 residues: CASSEDRSSYNEQFF. CDR3 nucleotides: TGTGCCAGCAGTGAGGACAGGAGCTCCTACAATGAGCAGTTCTTC.

This clone was observed a few times. The rearrangement joins TRBV20-1 to TRBJ2-3; tentative D call: TRBD1 (6 bases). The CDR3 is 15 residues long. The ends were cut back, 3 bases at V and 0 bases at J, with 13 bases in the middle. Looked up from germline, CDR1 is DFQATT and CDR2 is SNEGSKA (reference sequence). The CDR3 DNA sequence: TGCAGTGCTAGTTTTAACCAGGGGAGCACAGATACGCAGTATTTT. Amino acids: CSASFNQGSTDTQYF.

V is TRBV6-6 and J is TRBJ1-2; no firm D call. Germline assignment: CDR1 MNHNY and CDR2 SVGAGI (reference sequence). The ends were cut back, 6 bases at V and 5 bases at J, with 7 bases in the middle. CDR3 length: 11 amino acids. CDR3: CASRDKYGYTF. For the CDR3, the DNA is TGTGCCAGCAGAGACAAGTATGGCTACACCTTC.

The chain joins TRBV7-9 to TRBJ2-5; TRBD1 is a possible D gene (5 bases). Germline lookup yields CDR1 SEHNR and CDR2 FQNEAQ (reference sequence). V lost 3 bases and J 3 bases, leaving 8 bases between the germline ends. The CDR3 is 13 amino acids. CDR3 coding DNA: TGTGCCAGCAGCTTGGGGCCGAAAGAGACCCAGTACTTC. Translated, it gives CASSLGPKETQYF.